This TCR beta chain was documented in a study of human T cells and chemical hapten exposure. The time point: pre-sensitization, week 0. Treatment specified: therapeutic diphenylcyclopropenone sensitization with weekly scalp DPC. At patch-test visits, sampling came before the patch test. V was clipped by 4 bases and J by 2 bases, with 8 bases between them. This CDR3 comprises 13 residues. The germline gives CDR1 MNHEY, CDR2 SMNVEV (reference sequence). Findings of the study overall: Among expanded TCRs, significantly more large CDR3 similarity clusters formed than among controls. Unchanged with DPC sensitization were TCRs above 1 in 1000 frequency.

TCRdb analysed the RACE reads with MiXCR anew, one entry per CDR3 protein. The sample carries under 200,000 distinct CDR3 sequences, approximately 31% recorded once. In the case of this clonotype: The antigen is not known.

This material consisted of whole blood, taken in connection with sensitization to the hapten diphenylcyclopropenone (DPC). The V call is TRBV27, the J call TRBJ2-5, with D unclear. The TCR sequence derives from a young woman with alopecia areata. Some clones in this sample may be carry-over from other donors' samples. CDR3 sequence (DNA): TGTGCCAGCAGTTCCGTGGGGCAAGAGACCCAGTACTTC. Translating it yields CASSSVGQETQYF.